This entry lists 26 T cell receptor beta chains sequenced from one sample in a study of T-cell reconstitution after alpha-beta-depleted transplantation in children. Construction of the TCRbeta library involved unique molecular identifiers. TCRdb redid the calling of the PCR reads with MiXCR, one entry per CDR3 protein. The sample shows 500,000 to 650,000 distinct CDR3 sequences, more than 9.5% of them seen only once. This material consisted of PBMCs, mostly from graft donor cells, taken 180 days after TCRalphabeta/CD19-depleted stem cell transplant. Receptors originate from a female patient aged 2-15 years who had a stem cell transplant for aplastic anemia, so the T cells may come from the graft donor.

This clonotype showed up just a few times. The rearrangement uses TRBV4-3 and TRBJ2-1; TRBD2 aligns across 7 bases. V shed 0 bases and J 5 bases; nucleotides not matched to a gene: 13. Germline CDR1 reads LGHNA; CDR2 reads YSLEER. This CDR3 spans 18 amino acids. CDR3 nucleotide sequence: TGCGCCAGCAGCCAAGATCTCCCCCCGCCTAGCGGTCACAATGAGCAGTTCTTC. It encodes CASSQDLPPPSGHNEQFF.

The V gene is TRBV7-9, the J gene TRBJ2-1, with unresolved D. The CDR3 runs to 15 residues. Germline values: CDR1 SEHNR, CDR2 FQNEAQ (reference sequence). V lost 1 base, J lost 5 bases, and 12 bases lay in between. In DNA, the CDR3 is TGTGCCAGCAGCTTAGGAGGCCAGCCGCACAATGAGCAGTTCTTC. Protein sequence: CASSLGGQPHNEQFF.

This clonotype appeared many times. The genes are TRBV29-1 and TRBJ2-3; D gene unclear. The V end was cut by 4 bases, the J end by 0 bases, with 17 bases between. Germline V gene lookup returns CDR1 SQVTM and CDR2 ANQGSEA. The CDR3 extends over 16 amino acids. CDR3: CSVGVNGRPSTDTQYF. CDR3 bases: TGCAGCGTTGGAGTTAATGGGCGTCCTAGCACAGATACGCAGTATTTT.

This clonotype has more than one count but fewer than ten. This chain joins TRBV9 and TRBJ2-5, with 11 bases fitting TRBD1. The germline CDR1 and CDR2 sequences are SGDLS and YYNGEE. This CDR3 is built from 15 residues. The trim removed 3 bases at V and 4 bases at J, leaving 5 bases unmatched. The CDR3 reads CASSAGQGVGETQYF. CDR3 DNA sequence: TGTGCCAGCAGCGCGGGACAGGGGGTAGGAGAGACCCAGTACTTC.

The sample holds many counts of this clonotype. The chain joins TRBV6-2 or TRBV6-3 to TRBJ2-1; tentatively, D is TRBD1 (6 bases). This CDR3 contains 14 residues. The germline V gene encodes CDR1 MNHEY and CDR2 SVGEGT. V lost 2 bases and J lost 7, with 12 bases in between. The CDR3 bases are TGTGCCAGCAGTTACGGACAGCGACTGAATGAGCAGTTCTTC. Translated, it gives CASSYGQRLNEQFF.

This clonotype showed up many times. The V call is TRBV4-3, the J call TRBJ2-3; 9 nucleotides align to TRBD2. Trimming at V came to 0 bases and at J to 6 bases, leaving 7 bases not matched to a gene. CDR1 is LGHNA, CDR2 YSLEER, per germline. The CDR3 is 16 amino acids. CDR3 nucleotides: TGCGCCAGCAGCCAAGACTTCGCGGGAGGGCCGGATACGCAGTATTTT. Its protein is CASSQDFAGGPDTQYF.

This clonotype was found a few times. The CDR3 DNA sequence: TGCAGTGCTAGTCGCGGTGGAGCGGGAGGAGCAGATACGCAGTATTTT. As protein: CSASRGGAGGADTQYF. This rearrangement joins TRBV20-1 to TRBJ2-3; 9 nucleotides match TRBD2. The CDR3 length is 16 residues. The junction had 11 bases not matched to a gene; V was cut back by 3 bases and J by 4 bases. Germline V gene sequence: CDR1 DFQATT, CDR2 SNEGSKA (reference sequence).

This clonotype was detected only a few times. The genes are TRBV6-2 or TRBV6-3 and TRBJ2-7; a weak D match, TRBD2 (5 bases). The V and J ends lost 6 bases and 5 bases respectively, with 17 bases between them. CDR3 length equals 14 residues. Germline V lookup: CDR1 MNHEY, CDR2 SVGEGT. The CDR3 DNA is TGTGCCAGCAGCCGACTTGGACTGCGCGACGAGCAGTACGTC. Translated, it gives CASSRLGLRDEQYV.

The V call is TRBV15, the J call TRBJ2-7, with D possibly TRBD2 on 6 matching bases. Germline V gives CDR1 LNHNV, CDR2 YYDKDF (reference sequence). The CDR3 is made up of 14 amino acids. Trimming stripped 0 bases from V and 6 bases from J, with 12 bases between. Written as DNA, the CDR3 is TGTGCCACCAGCAGAGATTTTGAGGGAGGCGAGCAGTACTTC. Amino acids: CATSRDFEGGEQYF.

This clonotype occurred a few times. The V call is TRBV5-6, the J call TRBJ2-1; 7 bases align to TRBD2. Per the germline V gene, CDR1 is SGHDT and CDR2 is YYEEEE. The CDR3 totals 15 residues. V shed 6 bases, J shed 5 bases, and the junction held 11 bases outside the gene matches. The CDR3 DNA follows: TGTGCCAGCACCCCGGCGGGAGAAAACCACAATGAGCAGTTCTTC. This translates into CASTPAGENHNEQFF.

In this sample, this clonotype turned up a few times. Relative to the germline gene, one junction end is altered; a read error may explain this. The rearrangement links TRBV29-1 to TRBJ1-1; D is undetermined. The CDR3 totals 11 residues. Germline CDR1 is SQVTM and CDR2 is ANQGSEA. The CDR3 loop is CTVVTWHGAFF. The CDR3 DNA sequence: TGCACCGTTGTAACCTGGCATGGAGCTTTCTTT.

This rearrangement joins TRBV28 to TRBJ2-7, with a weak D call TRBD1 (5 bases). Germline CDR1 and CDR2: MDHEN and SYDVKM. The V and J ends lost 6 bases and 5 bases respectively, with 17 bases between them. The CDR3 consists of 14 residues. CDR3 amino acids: CASSSSGVGDEQYF. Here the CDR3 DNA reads TGTGCCAGCAGCTCCTCCGGTGTAGGGGACGAGCAGTACTTC.

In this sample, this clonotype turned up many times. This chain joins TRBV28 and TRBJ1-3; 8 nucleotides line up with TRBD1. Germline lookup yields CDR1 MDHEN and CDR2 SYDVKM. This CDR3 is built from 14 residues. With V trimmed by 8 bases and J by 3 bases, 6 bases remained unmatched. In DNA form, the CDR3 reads TGTGCCAGCTCTGACAGGGGTGTTGGAAACACCATATATTTT. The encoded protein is CASSDRGVGNTIYF.

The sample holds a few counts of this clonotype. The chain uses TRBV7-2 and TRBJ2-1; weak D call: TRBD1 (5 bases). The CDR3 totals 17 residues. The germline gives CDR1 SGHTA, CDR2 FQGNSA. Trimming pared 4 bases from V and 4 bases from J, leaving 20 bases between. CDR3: CASSSNRQGSYYNEQFF. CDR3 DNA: TGTGCCAGCAGCTCGAACAGGCAGGGATCGTATTACAATGAGCAGTTCTTC.

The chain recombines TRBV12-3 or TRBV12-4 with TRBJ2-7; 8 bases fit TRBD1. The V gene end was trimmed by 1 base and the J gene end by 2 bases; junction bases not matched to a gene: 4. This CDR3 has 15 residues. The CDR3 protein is CASSLGRGQTYEQYV. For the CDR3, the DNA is TGTGCCAGCAGTTTAGGCAGGGGGCAGACCTACGAGCAGTACGTC.

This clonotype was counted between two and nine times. CDR3 DNA: TGTGCCAGCAGCTTCCATCGGGCCCCAGCCGACGATGAGCAGTTCTTC. As protein: CASSFHRAPADDEQFF. This chain joins TRBV7-8 and TRBJ2-1; the D is unclear. Germline loops: CDR1 SGHVS, CDR2 FQNEAQ. This CDR3 region has 16 residues. Between the trimmed V and J ends, which lost 3 bases and 8 bases, there was a span of 20 bases. Filled out from reference TRBV7-8 and TRBJ2-1, the complete variable domain reads GAGVSQSPRYKVAKRGQDVALRCDPISGHVSLFWYQQALGQGPEFLTYFQNEAQLDKSGLPSDRFFAERPEGSVSTLKIQRTQQEDSAVYLCASSFHRAPADDEQFFGPGTRLTVL.

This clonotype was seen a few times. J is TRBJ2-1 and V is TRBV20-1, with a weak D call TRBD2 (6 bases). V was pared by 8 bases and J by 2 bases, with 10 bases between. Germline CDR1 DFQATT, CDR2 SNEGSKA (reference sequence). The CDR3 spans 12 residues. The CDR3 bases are TGCAGTCCGGAGGGTACCTACAATGAGCAGTTCTTC. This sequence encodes CSPEGTYNEQFF.

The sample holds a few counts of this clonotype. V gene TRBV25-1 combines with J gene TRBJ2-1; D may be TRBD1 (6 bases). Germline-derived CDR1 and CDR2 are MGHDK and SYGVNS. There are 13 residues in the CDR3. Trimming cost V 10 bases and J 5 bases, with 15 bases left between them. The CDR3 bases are TGTGCCACCCTGTTAGGGACAAACAATGAGCAGTTCTTC. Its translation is CATLLGTNNEQFF.

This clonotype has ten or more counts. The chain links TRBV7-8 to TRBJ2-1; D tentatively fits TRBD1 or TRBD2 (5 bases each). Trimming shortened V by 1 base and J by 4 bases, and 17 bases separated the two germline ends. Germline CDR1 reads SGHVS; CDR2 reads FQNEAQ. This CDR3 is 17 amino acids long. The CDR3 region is CASSLVGTPRVYNEQFF. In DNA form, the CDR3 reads TGTGCCAGCAGCTTAGTTGGGACCCCCAGGGTGTACAATGAGCAGTTCTTC.

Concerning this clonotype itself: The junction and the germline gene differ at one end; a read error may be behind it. The CDR3, as DNA: TGTGCCAGCAGCGTAGCTGGGTCCGGGGAGCTGTCTTTT. As protein: CASSVAGSGELSF. V is TRBV9 and J is TRBJ2-2; D might be TRBD2 (5 bases). The germline V gene encodes CDR1 SGDLS and CDR2 YYNGEE. The CDR3 spans 13 residues.

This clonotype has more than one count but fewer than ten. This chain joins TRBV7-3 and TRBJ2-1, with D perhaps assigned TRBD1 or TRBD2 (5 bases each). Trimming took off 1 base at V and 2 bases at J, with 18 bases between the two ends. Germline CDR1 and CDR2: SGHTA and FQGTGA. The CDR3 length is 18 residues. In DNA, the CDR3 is TGTGCCAGCAGCTTAAAAGCCTACCGTCAGGGACCCTACAATGAGCAGTTCTTC. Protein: CASSLKAYRQGPYNEQFF.

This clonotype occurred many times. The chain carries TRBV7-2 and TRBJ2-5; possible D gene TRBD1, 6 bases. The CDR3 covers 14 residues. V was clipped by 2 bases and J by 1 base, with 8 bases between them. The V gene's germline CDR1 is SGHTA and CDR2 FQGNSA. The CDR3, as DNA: TGTGCCAGCAGCTTATCCAGGGGCCAAGAGACCCAGTACTTC. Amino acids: CASSLSRGQETQYF.

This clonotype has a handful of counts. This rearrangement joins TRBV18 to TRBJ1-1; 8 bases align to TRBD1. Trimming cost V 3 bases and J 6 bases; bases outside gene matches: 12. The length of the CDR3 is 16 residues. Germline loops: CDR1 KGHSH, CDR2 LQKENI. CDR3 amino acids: CASSPMTGARSSEAFF. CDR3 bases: TGTGCCAGCTCACCTATGACAGGGGCGCGAAGCTCTGAAGCTTTCTTT. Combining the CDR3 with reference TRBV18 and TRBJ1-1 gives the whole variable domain NAGVMQNPRHLVRRRGQEARLRCSPMKGHSHVYWYRQLPEEGLKFMVYLQKENIIDESGMPKERFSAEFPKEGPSILRIQQVVRGDSAAYFCASSPMTGARSSEAFFGQGTRLTVV.

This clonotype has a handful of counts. In DNA form, the CDR3 reads TGCAGTGCCCGCGGACAGGATTATGGCTACACCTTC. Its protein product is CSARGQDYGYTF. The rearrangement joins TRBV20-1 to TRBJ1-2; 7 nucleotides match TRBD1. Germline values: CDR1 DFQATT, CDR2 SNEGSKA (reference sequence). J lost 5 bases, V lost 6 bases, and 6 bases had no gene match. The CDR3 consists of 12 residues.

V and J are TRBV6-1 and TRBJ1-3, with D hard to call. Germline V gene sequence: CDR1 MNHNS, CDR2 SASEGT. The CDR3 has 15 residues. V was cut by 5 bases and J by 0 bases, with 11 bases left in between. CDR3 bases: TGTGCCAGCAGTCCCCGACCGATCTCTGGAAACACCATATATTTT. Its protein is CASSPRPISGNTIYF.

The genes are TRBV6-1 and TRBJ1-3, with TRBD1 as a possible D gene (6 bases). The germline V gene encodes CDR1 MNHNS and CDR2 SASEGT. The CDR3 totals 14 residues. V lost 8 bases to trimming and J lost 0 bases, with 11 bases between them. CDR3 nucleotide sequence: TGTGCCAGCCGGGGGGGGCTCTCTGGAAACACCATATATTTT. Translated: CASRGGLSGNTIYF.